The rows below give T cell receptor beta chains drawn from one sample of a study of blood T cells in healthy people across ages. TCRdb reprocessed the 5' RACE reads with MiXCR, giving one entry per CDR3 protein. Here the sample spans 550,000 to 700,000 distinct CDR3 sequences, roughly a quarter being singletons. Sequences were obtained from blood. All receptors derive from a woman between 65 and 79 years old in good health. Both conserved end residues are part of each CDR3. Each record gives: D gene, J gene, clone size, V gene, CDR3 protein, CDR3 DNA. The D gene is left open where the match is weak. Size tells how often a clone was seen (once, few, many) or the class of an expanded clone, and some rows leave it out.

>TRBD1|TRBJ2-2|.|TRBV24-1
CATSDPTGGRHAGELFF
TGTGCCACCAGTGATCCAACAGGGGGCCGTCACGCCGGGGAGCTGTTTTTT
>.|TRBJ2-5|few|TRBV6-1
CASTGQQETQYF
TGTGCCAGTACCGGACAGCAAGAGACCCAGTACTTC
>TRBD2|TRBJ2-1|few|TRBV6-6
CASSYSGSGGDNEQFF
TGTGCCAGCAGTTACTCGGGTAGCGGGGGGGACAATGAGCAGTTCTTC
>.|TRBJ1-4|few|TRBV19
CASSIFPKGRRGEELFF
TGTGCCAGTAGTATTTTCCCGAAAGGACGTCGAGGGGAGGAACTGTTTTTT
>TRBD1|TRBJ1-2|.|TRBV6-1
CASSEGTGNYGYTF
TGTGCCAGCAGTGAAGGGACAGGGAACTATGGCTACACCTTC
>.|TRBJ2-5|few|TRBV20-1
CSALQGMGETQYF
TGCAGTGCTCTCCAGGGGATGGGGGAGACCCAGTACTTC
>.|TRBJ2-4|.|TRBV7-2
CASSLAAEGFQYF
TGTGCCAGCAGCTTAGCTGCGGAGGGGTTTCAGTACTTC
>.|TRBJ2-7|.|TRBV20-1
CSARVGREYEQYF
TGCAGTGCTAGAGTCGGCAGGGAATACGAGCAGTACTTC
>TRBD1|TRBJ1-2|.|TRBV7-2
CASASDRTYGYTF
TGTGCCAGCGCCTCGGACAGGACTTATGGCTACACCTTC
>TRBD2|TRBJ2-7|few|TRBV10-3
CAISTGLAGPPYEQYF
TGTGCCATCAGTACCGGACTAGCGGGGCCTCCCTACGAGCAGTACTTC
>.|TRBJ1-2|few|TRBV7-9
CASNHDGIYGYTF
TGTGCCAGCAACCACGACGGTATATATGGCTACACCTTC
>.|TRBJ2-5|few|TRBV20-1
CSASSGGSVGRETQYF
TGCAGTGCTAGTAGCGGCGGTTCGGTAGGACGAGAGACCCAGTACTTC
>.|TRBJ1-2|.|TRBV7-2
CASRPGLGGYTF
TGTGCCAGCAGGCCGGGACTTGGGGGCTACACCTTC
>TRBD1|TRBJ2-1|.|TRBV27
CASSAETGTATYNEQFF
TGTGCCAGCAGCGCTGAAACCGGGACAGCTACCTACAATGAGCAGTTCTTC
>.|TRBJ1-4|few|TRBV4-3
CASSQDLLGRAGENEKLFF
TGCGCCAGCAGCCAAGATCTCCTAGGTAGGGCAGGCGAGAATGAAAAACTGTTTTTT
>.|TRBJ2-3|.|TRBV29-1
CSVDTLEADTQYF
TGCAGCGTTGACACTTTAGAGGCAGATACGCAGTATTTT
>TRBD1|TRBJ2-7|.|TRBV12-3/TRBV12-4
CASSFVDAWTGGGDEQYF
TGTGCCAGCAGTTTTGTCGACGCCTGGACAGGGGGCGGGGACGAGCAGTACTTC
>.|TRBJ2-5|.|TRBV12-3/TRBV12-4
CASSRLGGKTQYF
TGTGCCAGCAGCCGCCTAGGAGGAAAGACCCAGTACTTC
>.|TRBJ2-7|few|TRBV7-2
CASSLGLGHPGQYF
TGTGCCAGCAGCTTAGGGTTAGGGCACCCGGGGCAGTACTTC
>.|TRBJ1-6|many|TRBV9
CASSVGGDSPLHF
TGTGCCAGCAGCGTGGGAGGGGACTCACCCCTCCACTTT
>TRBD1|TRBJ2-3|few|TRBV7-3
CASSQQGLSTDTQYF
TGTGCCAGCAGCCAACAGGGGCTGAGCACAGATACGCAGTATTTT
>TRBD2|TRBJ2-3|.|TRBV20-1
CSATQTSGGADTQYF
TGCAGTGCTACCCAGACTAGCGGGGGGGCAGATACGCAGTATTTT
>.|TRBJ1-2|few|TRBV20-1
CSARAPGDYGYTF
TGCAGTGCTAGAGCCCCGGGAGACTATGGCTACACCTTC
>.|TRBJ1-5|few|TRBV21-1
CASSNGVAGWTPYNQPQHF
TGTGCCAGCAGCAACGGGGTGGCAGGATGGACTCCCTACAATCAGCCCCAGCATTTT
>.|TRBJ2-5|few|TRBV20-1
CSARGGLDGETQYF
TGCAGTGCTAGGGGGGGGCTAGACGGGGAGACCCAGTACTTC
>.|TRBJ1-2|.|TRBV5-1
CASSNGRGSGNYGYTF
TGCGCCAGCAGCAATGGACGGGGCAGCGGAAACTATGGCTACACCTTC
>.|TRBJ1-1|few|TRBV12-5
CASSLMQPLVNTEAFF
TGTGCTAGTAGTTTGATGCAGCCTCTGGTGAACACTGAAGCTTTCTTT
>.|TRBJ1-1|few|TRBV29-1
CSVEDHGGTEAFF
TGCAGCGTTGAAGATCACGGGGGTACTGAAGCTTTCTTT
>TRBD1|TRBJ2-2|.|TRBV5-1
CASSLGQGNTGEPFF
TGCGCCAGCAGCTTGGGACAGGGGAACACCGGGGAGCCGTTTTTT
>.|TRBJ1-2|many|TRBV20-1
CSAHSPVLYGYTF
TGCAGTGCTCATTCACCAGTTCTCTATGGCTACACCTTC
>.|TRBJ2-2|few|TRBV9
CASGLGLNTGELFF
TGTGCCAGCGGCCTGGGACTGAACACCGGGGAGCTGTTTTTT
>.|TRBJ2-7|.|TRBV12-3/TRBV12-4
CASSTGPFRVQYF
TGTGCCAGCAGCACCGGTCCCTTTCGGGTGCAGTACTTC
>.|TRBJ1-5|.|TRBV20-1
CSARDPRTVNQPQHF
TGCAGTGCTAGAGATCCCCGGACCGTGAATCAGCCCCAGCATTTT
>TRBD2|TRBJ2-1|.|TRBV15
CATSRLAGGSYNEQFF
TGTGCCACCAGCAGACTAGCGGGGGGATCCTACAATGAGCAGTTCTTC
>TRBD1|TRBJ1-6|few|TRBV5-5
CASSLRDRNSPLHF
TGTGCCAGCAGCTTGCGGGACAGAAATTCACCCCTCCACTTT
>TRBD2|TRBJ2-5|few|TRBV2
CASRYSGEGETQYF
TGTGCCAGCAGATATAGCGGGGAGGGAGAGACCCAGTACTTC
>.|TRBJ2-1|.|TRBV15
CATSYNANTNEQFF
TGTGCCACCAGCTATAACGCTAATACCAATGAGCAGTTCTTC
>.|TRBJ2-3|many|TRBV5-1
CASSLGLPPTDTQYF
TGCGCCAGCAGCTTGGGACTTCCTCCAACAGATACGCAGTATTTT
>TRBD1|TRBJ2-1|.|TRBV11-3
CASSSSGTGRIEQFF
TGTGCCAGCAGCTCCTCCGGGACAGGGCGTATTGAGCAGTTCTTC
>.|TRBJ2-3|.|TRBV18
CASSPRGTLTDTQYF
TGTGCCAGCTCACCAAGGGGGACTCTCACAGATACGCAGTATTTT
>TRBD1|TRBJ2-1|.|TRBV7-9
CASSPDRQGRNEQFF
TGTGCCAGCAGCCCTGACAGACAGGGGCGAAATGAGCAGTTCTTC
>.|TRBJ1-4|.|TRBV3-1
CASSQARGFGEKLFF
TGTGCCAGCAGCCAAGCGAGAGGGTTCGGGGAAAAACTGTTTTTT
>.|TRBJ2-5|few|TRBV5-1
CASSSTRTPGTQYF
TGCGCCAGCAGCTCAACCCGGACTCCGGGGACCCAGTACTTC
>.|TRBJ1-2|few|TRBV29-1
CSVVGQRSSNYGYTF
TGCAGCGTTGTAGGACAGCGAAGTTCTAACTATGGCTACACCTTC
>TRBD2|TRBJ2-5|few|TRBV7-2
CASSLRLAGLGETQYF
TGTGCCAGCAGCTTAAGGCTAGCGGGCCTAGGGGAGACCCAGTACTTC
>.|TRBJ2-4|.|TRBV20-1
CSAPQGLAKNIQYF
TGCAGTGCTCCTCAGGGGTTAGCCAAAAACATTCAGTACTTC
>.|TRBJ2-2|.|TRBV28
CASTVNTGELFF
TGTGCCAGCACAGTAAACACCGGGGAGCTGTTTTTT
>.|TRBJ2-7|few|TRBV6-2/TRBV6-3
CASSLSWGSYEQYF
TGTGCCAGTTCCCTCAGTTGGGGCTCCTACGAGCAGTACTTC
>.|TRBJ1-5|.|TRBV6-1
CASSVERARGGEPQHF
TGTGCCAGCAGTGTCGAACGCGCCAGGGGAGGCGAGCCCCAGCATTTT